A single sample is the source of the 21 T cell receptor beta chains below, sequenced in a study of blood T cell repertoires in COVID-19. Only in-frame clones appear in the TCRdb table, and some are missing; sequencing was by immunoSEQ multiplex PCR. In the table there are under 250,000 clones, 65% to 90% of which are singletons. Sequencing was carried out using peripheral blood. These receptors came from a woman in her 70s with COVID-19, enrolled during active disease.

The chain couples TRBV21-1 to TRBJ2-1; no check of the table's D call, TRBD2, against the DNA was made. TRBV21-1 is a listed pseudogene. The CDR3 is 17 residues long. DNA of the CDR3: TGTGCCAGCAGCAAAATTGGAGCGGGAGGCTGGTACAATGAGCAGTTCTTC. This translates into CASSKIGAGGWYNEQFF.

V gene TRBV6-2 or TRBV6-3 combines with J gene TRBJ1-1, with D possibly TRBD1 on 5 matching bases. The V and J ends lost 1 base and 6 bases respectively, with 12 bases between them. The germline CDR1 and CDR2 sequences are MNHEY and SVGEGT. This CDR3 region has 14 residues. The CDR3, as DNA: TGTGCCAGCAGTTACTTAGGGGTTAATTCTGAAGCTTTCTTT. This codes for CASSYLGVNSEAFF.

This sequence joins TRBV5-1 and TRBJ2-3; 9 nucleotides agree with TRBD2. This CDR3 spans 17 amino acids. Germline V CDR1 and CDR2: SGHRS, YFSETQ. V shed 3 bases and J 3 bases; nucleotides not matched to a gene: 11. CDR3 sequence (DNA): TGCGCCAGCAGCTGGCGAGTGGCTAGCGGGGTAACAGATACGCAGTATTTT. Protein: CASSWRVASGVTDTQYF.

This clone appeared a single time. The gene calls are TRBV10-2 and TRBJ1-2, with 7 bases fitting TRBD1. Losses at the gene ends were 3 bases for V and 7 bases for J; bases not matched to a gene: 11. CDR1 is WSHSY and CDR2 is SAAADI in the germline V gene. The CDR3 spans 15 residues. The CDR3 reads CASSDRQGIWAGYTF. DNA of the CDR3: TGCGCCAGCAGTGACCGACAGGGAATTTGGGCTGGCTACACCTTC.

This clone appeared a single time. The CDR3 DNA follows: TGTGCCAGCAGCCAGGGGACAGGCGGGGAGACCCAGTACTTC. It yields the protein CASSQGTGGETQYF. The chain couples TRBV7-9 to TRBJ2-5; 8 bases line up with TRBD1. This CDR3 contains 14 residues. V lost 5 bases, J lost 5 bases, and 7 bases stayed unmatched. CDR1 is SEHNR and CDR2 is FQNEAQ in the germline V gene (reference sequence).

The V gene is TRBV7-8, the J gene TRBJ2-1; TRBD1 is a possible D gene (5 bases). CDR3 length: 12 amino acids. The ends were cut back, 7 bases at V and 8 bases at J, with 12 bases in the middle. Per the germline V gene, CDR1 is SGHVS and CDR2 is FQNEAQ. The CDR3 DNA is TGTGCCAGCACTCTGACACAGGATGAGCAGTTCTTC. The encoded protein is CASTLTQDEQFF. Using reference TRBV7-8 and TRBJ2-1 for the parts outside the CDR3, the full variable domain is GAGVSQSPRYKVAKRGQDVALRCDPISGHVSLFWYQQALGQGPEFLTYFQNEAQLDKSGLPSDRFFAERPEGSVSTLKIQRTQQEDSAVYLCASTLTQDEQFFGPGTRLTVL.

This clone has more than one count but fewer than ten. The chain recombines TRBV30 with TRBJ1-1; a possible D gene is TRBD1 (5 bases). The CDR3 has 12 amino acids. Trimming shortened V by 5 bases and J by 6 bases, and 13 bases separated the two germline ends. Germline V CDR1 and CDR2: GTSNPN, SVGIG (reference sequence). The CDR3 here is CAWSQGDPEAFF. CDR3 nucleotides: TGTGCCTGGTCGCAGGGCGATCCTGAAGCTTTCTTT.

V is TRBV2 and J is TRBJ1-1; D is possibly TRBD1 (6 bases). From germline, CDR1 is SNHLY and CDR2 FYNNEI. CDR3 length equals 14 residues. Trimming removed 5 bases from V and 1 base from J, with 11 bases in between. CDR3 sequence reads: CASSYRVSNTEAFF. The CDR3 coding sequence is TGTGCCAGCAGTTACAGGGTGTCGAACACTGAAGCTTTCTTT.

The chain is built from TRBV3-1 (or the pseudogene TRBV3-2) and TRBJ1-6; D gene uncertain. Per the germline V gene, CDR1 is LGHDT and CDR2 is YNNKEL (reference sequence). Trimming stripped 1 base from V and 4 bases from J, with 11 bases between. The length of the CDR3 is 16 residues. CDR3 region: CASSQVGRGYNSPLHF. CDR3 nucleotide sequence: TGTGCCAGCAGCCAAGTTGGACGAGGGTATAATTCACCCCTCCACTTT.

The chain carries TRBV24-1 and TRBJ1-3; D gene uncertain. CDR1 and CDR2 from the germline V gene are KGHDR and SFDVKD. V was clipped by 3 bases and J by 0 bases, with 11 bases between them. CDR3 size: 16 residues. The CDR3 is CATSDPSSSSGNTIYF. Written as DNA, the CDR3 is TGTGCCACCAGTGATCCTAGTTCGAGCTCTGGAAACACCATATATTTT.

This rearrangement joins TRBV12-3 or TRBV12-4 to TRBJ2-5, with D possibly matching TRBD1 (6 bases). The CDR3 loop spans 13 amino acids. Trimming removed 2 bases at V and 5 bases at J, with 9 bases between. The CDR3 DNA sequence: TGTGCCAGCAGTTTACAGGGGTCGGAGACCCAGTACTTC. Translated: CASSLQGSETQYF.

The chain couples TRBV18 to TRBJ1-2, with D tentatively TRBD1 (5 bases). Trimming left V 2 bases short and J 3 bases short, with 16 bases between. The CDR3 sequence is 16 residues long. Germline V gene data show CDR1 as KGHSH and CDR2 as LQKENI. This CDR3 reads CASSPGGLGVDYGYTF. CDR3 bases: TGTGCCAGCTCACCAGGGGGACTTGGGGTCGACTATGGCTACACCTTC.

The chain has TRBV9 and TRBJ2-5, with a weak D call TRBD1 (6 bases). The V end lost 3 bases, the J end lost 5 bases, and 11 bases lay between the germline ends. Germline loops: CDR1 SGDLS, CDR2 YYNGEE. The CDR3 covers 13 residues. This chain's CDR3 is CASSGPGAETQYF. Here the CDR3 DNA reads TGTGCCAGCAGCGGTCCAGGGGCCGAGACCCAGTACTTC.

The chain recombines TRBV5-1 with TRBJ2-1, with 9 bases fitting TRBD1. Germline CDR1 SGHRS, CDR2 YFSETQ. This CDR3 spans 15 amino acids. V was clipped by 3 bases and J by 5 bases; unmatched bases: 6. The CDR3 DNA is TGCGCCAGCAGCTCGGGACAGGGCCTTAACAATGAGCAGTTCTTC. It codes for CASSSGQGLNNEQFF.

The chain employs TRBV7-9 and TRBJ1-3, with 9 bases lining up with TRBD1. The V and J ends lost 4 bases and 2 bases, in that order; junction bases with no gene match: 12. The CDR3 loop spans 18 amino acids. Germline V gene data show CDR1 as SEHNR and CDR2 as FQNEAQ (reference sequence). The CDR3 here is CASSSDRDRENPGNTIYF. DNA of the CDR3: TGTGCCAGCAGCTCGGACCGGGACAGGGAAAACCCTGGAAACACCATATATTTT.

The chain employs TRBV19 and TRBJ1-2, with a tentative D call TRBD1 (5 bases). Germline CDR1 reads LNHDA; CDR2 reads SQIVND (reference sequence). With 0 bases removed from V and 3 bases from J, the gap between germline ends came to 8 bases. This CDR3 comprises 14 residues. CDR3 residues: CASSIEQGYYGYTF. In DNA form, the CDR3 reads TGTGCCAGTAGTATAGAGCAGGGCTACTATGGCTACACCTTC.

The rearrangement joins TRBV7-2 to TRBJ2-5; 9 positions agree with TRBD2. This CDR3 contains 22 residues. The germline CDR1 and CDR2 sequences are SGHTA and FQGNSA. V gave up 0 bases and J gave up 1 base; unmatched junction bases: 21. The CDR3, as DNA: TGTGCCAGCAGCTTAGCCCCGTGGGGCCTCGGAGCGGGAGGAGGTAGCCAAGAGACCCAGTACTTC. Translation gives CASSLAPWGLGAGGGSQETQYF.

This sequence joins TRBV5-1 and TRBJ2-5; 12 positions match TRBD2. This CDR3 is built from 18 residues. The germline V gene encodes CDR1 SGHRS and CDR2 YFSETQ. V dropped 0 bases and J dropped 1; count of bases not matched to a gene: 7. CDR3 DNA sequence: TGCGCCAGCAGCTTGGGGAGGACTAGCGGGGAACTCCAAGAGACCCAGTACTTC. It is translated as CASSLGRTSGELQETQYF.

The chain has TRBV27 and TRBJ2-5; TRBD2 matches at 11 bases. V shed 7 bases and J 4 bases; nucleotides not matched to a gene: 11. The CDR3 spans 16 residues. In germline, CDR1 is MNHEY, CDR2 SMNVEV (reference sequence). The CDR3 DNA follows: TGTGCCAGCACTCCCAGGTGGCTAGCGGGAGGAGAGACCCAGTACTTC. It translates to CASTPRWLAGGETQYF.

This chain joins TRBV25-1 and TRBJ2-3; 8 bases match TRBD2. Per germline, CDR1 MGHDK and CDR2 SYGVNS. CDR3 size: 12 residues. V lost 6 bases and J lost 4; bases outside the gene matches: 0. The CDR3 DNA reads as TGTGCCAGCAGGGGACTAGCAGATACGCAGTATTTT. Protein sequence: CASRGLADTQYF.

The chain employs TRBV6-1 and TRBJ1-5; 8 bases agree with TRBD1. The CDR3 sequence is 17 residues long. With 4 bases clipped from V and 7 bases from J, the junction kept 15 bases outside the gene matches. In germline, CDR1 is MNHNS, CDR2 SASEGT. In DNA, the CDR3 is TGTGCCAGCAGTGGGCACAGGGGGGATTCAGTCAAACAGCCCCAGCATTTT. As protein: CASSGHRGDSVKQPQHF.